Presented here are 3 T cell receptor beta chains from one specimen sequenced in a study of blood T cells in healthy people across ages. Next came a second PCR, run for about 6 to 12 cycles, which used a sample-barcoded 5' primer along with a J-beta primer mix. From the 5' RACE reads, TCRdb called clonotypes with MiXCR, one entry per CDR3 protein. The table lists just under 550,000 distinct CDR3 sequences, more than 20% of them singletons. Separately, the same data were catalogued under a study of T cells of mothers and their children.

The sequenced sample consisted of blood. All receptors come from a boy between 10 and 17 years old in good health.

The chain combines TRBV4-3 with TRBJ2-1; 7 nucleotides match TRBD2. The CDR3 length is 16 residues. Unmatched junction bases numbered 6, after V lost 3 bases and J lost 1 base. The V gene's germline CDR1 is LGHNA and CDR2 YSLEER. This CDR3 is CASSHRREGSYNEQFF. As DNA, the CDR3 is TGCGCCAGCAGCCATCGGAGGGAGGGGTCCTACAATGAGCAGTTCTTC.

The V and J genes are TRBV7-9 and TRBJ2-7; TRBD1 is a possible D gene (5 bases). Germline V gene sequence: CDR1 SEHNR, CDR2 FQNEAQ (reference sequence). The CDR3 has 13 residues. The V end lost 8 bases, the J end lost 2 bases, and 13 bases lay between the germline ends. The CDR3 bases are TGTGCCAGCTGGGGCGTGTCCGCCTACGAGCAGTACTTC. It specifies CASWGVSAYEQYF.

This clonotype was counted between two and nine times. The rearrangement links TRBV10-3 to TRBJ2-5, with 9 bases lining up with TRBD2. The CDR3 has 16 residues. The germline V gene encodes CDR1 ENHRY and CDR2 SYGVKD. J lost 2 bases, V lost 0 bases, and 4 bases had no gene match. The CDR3 here is CAISESPAGGQETQYF. DNA of the CDR3: TGTGCCATCAGTGAGTCCCCAGCGGGAGGACAAGAGACCCAGTACTTC.